The source of this TCR beta chain is a study of OX40 agonist ivuxolimab in advanced cancers. Looking at the study overall: Aged roughly 20 to 79 with a mean of approximately 60 years, they were about 78% male. Three patients got partial responses; one had hepatocellular carcinoma and two had cutaneous melanoma.

The sample holds one count of this clone. The assay was immunoSEQ multiplex PCR, and TCRdb's table has in-frame clones only and misses some. The table records nearly 60,000 clones, 75% to 90% of them present only once. CDR3 length: 14 amino acids. Germline-derived CDR1 and CDR2 are LNHNV and YYDKDF (reference sequence). Trimming stripped 3 bases from V and 1 base from J, with 9 bases between. A history of autoimmune disease or systemic immunosuppression excluded patients. This TCR was sampled from an adult with an advanced solid tumor such as melanoma, head and neck, liver or kidney cancer. The chain carries TRBV15 and TRBJ1-2; D uncertain. Sequences were derived from CD4+ or CD8+ T cells sorted from blood, sampled in a trial of the OX40 agonist ivuxolimab. The CDR3, as DNA: TGTGCCACCAGCAGCAGCCTAAGTAACTATGGCTACACCTTC. This codes for CATSSSLSNYGYTF.